This T cell receptor beta chain is from a study of T-cell memory formation after mild COVID-19. A 5'RACE reaction primed in the constant segment made cDNA libraries of TCR alpha and TCR beta, and these carried sample barcodes and UMIs. Via MiXCR, TCRdb re-called the 5' RACE reads, giving one row per CDR3 protein. This sample yields over 120,000 distinct CDR3 sequences, of which about 6% are seen a single time; about 2.1% belongs to the top ten. The clonotype originates from an adult woman who had mild COVID-19 (a few samples of this study predate the infection). Cell type and time point are not known. The specimen was PBMCs or a T cell subset sorted from them (not recorded which).

The CDR3 loop reads CASSGTSMGGELFF. CDR3 bases: TGTGCCAGCAGCGGGACTTCTATGGGCGGGGAGCTGTTTTTT. The chain couples TRBV7-6 to TRBJ2-2; a possible D gene is TRBD2 (6 bases). The CDR3 runs to 14 residues. The ends were cut back, 5 bases at V and 7 bases at J, with 14 bases in the middle. Germline-derived CDR1 and CDR2 are SGHVS and FNYEAQ.